This T cell receptor (beta chain) was retrieved from a study of T cell responses to AZD1222 COVID-19 vaccine. The study, taken as a whole, reports: White British ancestry dominated among donors, who included more females, and clonal diversity was possibly underestimated. Baseline seropositivity occurred in only 5 to 7 AZD1222 recipients. Spike as a whole was targeted by vaccine-associated CD4 TCRs, dominant at 160-218 and 743-854.

Of note for this clone: Its antigen is not known.

Germline V lookup: CDR1 LNHDA, CDR2 SQIVND (reference sequence). This CDR3 has 14 amino acids. V dropped 5 bases and J dropped 6 bases, with 13 bases sitting between them. Researchers grouped second doses given at about 4 or about 12 weeks into one pool. Sequencing used immunoSEQ multiplex PCR; TCRdb keeps in-frame clones, though not all of them. The repertoire consists of about 140,000 clones, with roughly 87% occurring once and the leading ten covering roughly 6%. This receptor was identified in an adult who received the AZD1222 COVID-19 vaccine. The chain uses TRBV19 and TRBJ1-4; D is undetermined. Sequences were derived from peripheral blood, sampled 28 days after the second AZD1222 dose. This CDR3 is CASSATDRHEKLFF. The CDR3 DNA reads TGTGCCAGTAGTGCGACGGACCGCCATGAAAAACTGTTTTTT.